Listed below are T cell receptor beta chains from one sample, sequenced in a study of neurological immune-mediated disorders. TCRdb reprocessed the 5' RACE reads with MiXCR, giving one entry per CDR3 protein. The sample carries 70,000 to 90,000 distinct CDR3 sequences, approximately 5% recorded once. Sample: PBMCs. Source of these receptors: a woman between 25 and 40 years old with multiple sclerosis. The CDR3 runs from the conserved cysteine through the conserved F or W. The D gene is left open where the match is weak. Clone size is not always given. Where it is, it says once, few, many or a class for expanded clones.

D gene,CDR3 length,V gene,J gene,clone size,CDR3 DNA,CDR3 protein
-,15,TRBV5-1,TRBJ1-2,many,TGCGCCAGCAGGACTGAGGGAGGGAAACCCTATGGCTACACCTTC,CASRTEGGKPYGYTF
TRBD1,18,TRBV15,TRBJ2-3,many,TGTGCCACCAGCAGAGAGAGCCCTGGACAGGGAAGCACAGATACGCAGTATTTT,CATSRESPGQGSTDTQYF
TRBD1,14,TRBV12-3/TRBV12-4,TRBJ2-7,many,TGTGCCAGCAGTTTAGGGACAGGGTGGTACGAGCAGTACTTC,CASSLGTGWYEQYF
TRBD1,13,TRBV4-1,TRBJ1-2,many,TGCGCCAGCAGCCAGCCCAGGGGGTCGGGCTACACCTTC,CASSQPRGSGYTF
TRBD1,12,TRBV5-1,TRBJ2-1,many,TGCGCCAGCTGGACAGGGGCCAATGAGCAGTTCTTC,CASWTGANEQFF
-,15,TRBV12-3/TRBV12-4,TRBJ1-4,few,TGTGCCAGCAGTTTTAAGGGGGCAACTAATGAAAAACTGTTTTTT,CASSFKGATNEKLFF
TRBD1,13,TRBV19,TRBJ1-2,few,TGTGCCACCAAGGACAGGGGGTACTATGGCTACACCTTC,CATKDRGYYGYTF
-,16,TRBV14,TRBJ2-5,many,TGTGCCAGCAGCCAAGGTCCATGGGGACTGAAAGAGACCCAGTACTTC,CASSQGPWGLKETQYF
TRBD1,13,TRBV5-1,TRBJ1-2,many,TGCGCCAGCAGCTCGACAGGGGTCTATGGCTACACCTTC,CASSSTGVYGYTF
-,18,TRBV7-8,TRBJ2-5,many,TGTGCCAGCAGCTTAGGACCCACTAGTACAGAGTACCAAGAGACCCAGTACTTC,CASSLGPTSTEYQETQYF
-,15,TRBV6-1,TRBJ1-2,few,TGTGCCAGCCGTACGCAGGAGGTCCTTAACTATGGCTACACCTTC,CASRTQEVLNYGYTF
-,15,TRBV15,TRBJ2-7,many,TGTGCCACCAGCAGAGAAGGAGGGTCTTCCTACGAGCAGTACTTC,CATSREGGSSYEQYF
-,14,TRBV12-3/TRBV12-4,TRBJ2-5,-,TGTGCCAGCGAACTCGGAAAGGGCTACGAGACCCAGTACTTC,CASELGKGYETQYF
TRBD2,13,TRBV5-1,TRBJ2-3,-,TGCGCCAGCGCTAGCGGAACCACAGATACGCAGTATTTT,CASASGTTDTQYF
-,13,TRBV2,TRBJ2-4,many,TGTGCCAGCCTAGAGCTCTCGGGGGACATTCAGTACTTC,CASLELSGDIQYF